Presented here are 16 T cell receptor beta chains from one specimen sequenced in a study of T-cell reconstitution after alpha-beta-depleted transplantation in children. Molecular barcoding with unique molecular identifiers was used for the TCRbeta library. TCRdb passed the PCR reads through MiXCR, listing each CDR3 protein once. The top ten clones hold 0.65% to 0.9% of a sample with 550,000 to 800,000 distinct CDR3 sequences, around 12% of them seen once. The specimen comprised PBMCs, sampled before TCRalphabeta/CD19-depleted stem cell transplant. These receptors all come from a girl aged 2 to 9 with congenital amegakaryocytic thrombocytopenia, due to receive a stem cell transplant.

This clonotype came up many times. This chain connects TRBV20-1 to TRBJ2-3, with D hard to call. In germline, CDR1 is DFQATT, CDR2 SNEGSKA (reference sequence). Trimming pared 5 bases from V and 5 bases from J, leaving 11 bases between. The CDR3 extends over 12 amino acids. The CDR3 sequence is CSAPAQRDTQYF. The DNA of the CDR3 is TGCAGTGCTCCGGCCCAGAGAGATACGCAGTATTTT.

Many counts were recorded for this clonotype. The chain has TRBV12-3 or TRBV12-4 and TRBJ2-4; 8 bases align to TRBD2. The CDR3 is 14 residues long. The V and J ends lost 6 bases and 0 bases, in that order; junction bases with no gene match: 1. CDR3 region: CASRTSGAKNIQYF. As DNA, the CDR3 is TGTGCCAGCAGAACTAGCGGAGCCAAAAACATTCAGTACTTC.

In nucleotides, the CDR3 is TGTGCCAGCAGTTTCCTCGGAGTAGCGGGAGTTAATGGAGAGACCCAGTACTTC. Protein product: CASSFLGVAGVNGETQYF. The genes are TRBV12-3 or TRBV12-4 and TRBJ2-5; TRBD2 matches 9 bases. The V segment lost 3 bases and the J segment 4 bases; nucleotides outside the gene matches: 15. CDR3 length equals 18 residues.

The table lists this clonotype with many counts. The J gene is TRBJ2-2, the V gene TRBV7-6; possible D gene TRBD2, 5 bases. The CDR3 sequence is 15 residues long. Germline V gives CDR1 SGHVS, CDR2 FNYEAQ. V lost 5 bases to trimming and J lost 7 bases, with 17 bases between them. CDR3 nucleotides: TGTGCCAGCAGCCAAATGACGGGCGCGGGCGGGGAGCTGTTTTTT. Translated: CASSQMTGAGGELFF.

There are many counts of this clonotype. The DNA of the CDR3 is TGTGCCAGCAGAATGGGGATAAGTGGAGAGACCCAGTACTTC. This encodes CASRMGISGETQYF. J is TRBJ2-5 and V is TRBV5-5; no definite D call. The CDR3 extends over 14 amino acids. V shed 5 bases and J shed 4 bases, with 15 bases lying between them. Germline lookup yields CDR1 SGHKS and CDR2 YYEKEE (reference sequence).

This clonotype was counted many times. The chain has TRBV10-3 and TRBJ2-1; D remains ambiguous. Germline V lookup: CDR1 ENHRY, CDR2 SYGVKD. The CDR3 contains 12 residues. V dropped 6 bases and J dropped 6 bases, with 9 bases sitting between them. CDR3 in DNA: TGTGCCATCAGCCGACCGTCCAATGAGCAGTTCTTC. This codes for CAISRPSNEQFF.

The table lists this clonotype with many counts. The chain links TRBV7-6 to TRBJ2-2; 9 bases are shared with TRBD1. V was pared by 3 bases and J by 9 bases, with 5 bases of the junction left unmatched. CDR3 length: 14 residues. CDR1 and CDR2 from the germline V gene are SGHVS and FNYEAQ. CDR3 nucleotides: TGTGCCAGCAGCTTGGTACAGGGGGCGAGGGAGCTGTTTTTT. Encoded protein: CASSLVQGARELFF.

For the CDR3, the DNA is TGTGCCAGCAGCTTGAAAAGACTAGCGGGGTCGAACACCGGGGAGCTGTTTTTT. This translates into CASSLKRLAGSNTGELFF. This chain joins TRBV5-6 and TRBJ2-2; TRBD2 matches 11 bases. This CDR3 contains 18 residues. Per germline, CDR1 SGHDT and CDR2 YYEEEE. The ends lost 1 base at V and 0 bases at J; junction bases unmatched: 5.

This clonotype was counted once. J is TRBJ2-3 and V is TRBV4-1; 10 bases match TRBD2. Trimming removed 2 bases from V and 5 bases from J; junction bases left unmatched: 16. Germline assignment: CDR1 MGHRA and CDR2 YSYEKL. This CDR3 has 19 residues. CDR3 sequence (DNA): TGCGCCAGCAGCCAAACCTTCGGGAGGGCTAGCGGGAGTATAGATACGCAGTATTTT. It translates to CASSQTFGRASGSIDTQYF.

This clonotype was seen at least ten times. This chain joins TRBV15 and TRBJ1-1; perhaps TRBD1 as D (6 bases). This CDR3 is built from 13 residues. V lost 4 bases, J lost 1 base, and 7 bases lay in between. Germline loops: CDR1 LNHNV, CDR2 YYDKDF (reference sequence). CDR3 nucleotides: TGTGCCACCAGCACGGACAGGAACACTGAAGCTTTCTTT. Translating it yields CATSTDRNTEAFF.

This clonotype was counted many times. The rearrangement uses TRBV5-1 and TRBJ2-3, with TRBD2 as a possible D gene (6 bases). The CDR3 extends over 16 amino acids. Germline V gene sequence: CDR1 SGHRS, CDR2 YFSETQ. Trimming cost V 0 bases and J 6 bases, with 17 bases left between them. CDR3 sequence: CASSLGQSGVRDTQYF. CDR3 coding DNA: TGCGCCAGCAGCTTGGGCCAATCGGGAGTAAGGGATACGCAGTATTTT.

There are a few counts of this clonotype. The rearrangement links TRBV28 to TRBJ1-2; possible D gene TRBD1, 6 bases. Trimming stripped 6 bases from V and 4 bases from J, with 18 bases between. Germline-derived CDR1 and CDR2 are MDHEN and SYDVKM. This CDR3 region has 15 residues. This CDR3 is CASRIGGRVLYGYTF. The CDR3 nucleotides read TGTGCCAGCAGGATCGGGGGCAGGGTACTCTATGGCTACACCTTC.

The V gene is TRBV11-3, the J gene TRBJ1-3; unclear D gene. The CDR3 extends over 13 amino acids. The V gene lost 4 bases and the J gene lost 3 bases, with 7 bases spanning the gap. Germline assignment: CDR1 SGHNT and CDR2 YENEEA. The CDR3 reads CASSSESGNTIYF. CDR3 nucleotides: TGTGCCAGCAGCTCCGAGAGTGGAAACACCATATATTTT.

This rearrangement joins TRBV7-2 to TRBJ1-2; possibly TRBD1 for D (5 bases). CDR3 length: 14 residues. V dropped 5 bases and J dropped 4 bases, with 14 bases sitting between them. Germline values: CDR1 SGHTA, CDR2 FQGNSA. The CDR3 bases are TGTGCCAGCAGCCAATGGGGTGGGGGCTATGGCTACACCTTC. Translation: CASSQWGGGYGYTF. The full variable domain, rest sourced from reference TRBV7-2 and TRBJ1-2, is GAGVSQSPSNKVTEKGKDVELRCDPISGHTALYWYRQSLGQGLEFLIYFQGNSAPDKSGLPSDRFSAERTGGSVSTLTIQRTQQEDSAVYLCASSQWGGGYGYTFGSGTRLTVV.

In this sample, this clonotype turned up many times. The chain joins TRBV9 to TRBJ2-1; D may be TRBD2 (6 bases). The V end was cut by 3 bases, the J end by 9 bases, with 13 bases between. The CDR3 is 13 amino acids. Germline CDR1 reads SGDLS; CDR2 reads YYNGEE. DNA of the CDR3: TGTGCCAGCAGCGCGAGTGGGGGGATTGAGCAGTTCTTC. The encoded protein is CASSASGGIEQFF.

The V call is TRBV5-1, the J call TRBJ2-5; TRBD2 matches at 12 bases. Germline V gene sequence: CDR1 SGHRS, CDR2 YFSETQ. Trimming at V came to 4 bases and at J to 8 bases, leaving 15 bases not matched to a gene. The CDR3 totals 17 residues. CDR3 protein: CASSLRLAGVPKLTQYF. The CDR3 DNA reads as TGCGCCAGCAGCCTCCGACTAGCGGGAGTTCCCAAGCTAACCCAGTACTTC.